Given below is one T cell receptor beta chain in context. Its antigen is currently unknown. Preparing the TCRbeta library involved the use of unique molecular identifiers. TCRdb redid the calling of the PCR reads with MiXCR, one entry per CDR3 protein. The repertoire holds around 50,000 distinct CDR3 sequences, with under 60% as singletons. J was trimmed by 3 bases and V by 5 bases; bases with no gene match: 11. The CDR3 sequence is 16 residues long. The data derive from a study of T-cell reconstitution after alpha-beta-depleted transplantation in children. Whole-study findings and limits: T-cell numbers and diversity, one year after transplant, stemmed largely from T cells that were newly produced. The study traced high day-60 TCRbeta diversity in some patients to surviving recipient T cells and thymic progenitors. Approximately two months post-transplant, alpha-beta T cells reportedly originated from several hundred expanded graft clones.

Source: peripheral blood, taken before TCRalphabeta/CD19-depleted stem cell transplant. The sequence derives from a boy younger than two with SCID, due to receive a stem cell transplant. This sequence joins TRBV12-3 or TRBV12-4 and TRBJ1-1; 8 bases fit TRBD1. The CDR3 loop is CASSPQTTGAHTEAFF. Written as DNA, the CDR3 is TGTGCCAGCAGTCCCCAAACGACAGGGGCCCACACTGAAGCTTTCTTT.